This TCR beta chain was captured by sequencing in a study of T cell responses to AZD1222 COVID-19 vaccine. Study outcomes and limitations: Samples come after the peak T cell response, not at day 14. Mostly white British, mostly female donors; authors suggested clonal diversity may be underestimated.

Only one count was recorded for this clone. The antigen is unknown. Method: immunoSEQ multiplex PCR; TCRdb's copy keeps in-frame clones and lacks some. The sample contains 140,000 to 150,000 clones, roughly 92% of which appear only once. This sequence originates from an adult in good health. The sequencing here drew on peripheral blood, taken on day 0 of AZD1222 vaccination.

CDR3 sequence: CASSFRGRYEQYF. CDR3 bases: TGTGCCAGCAGTTTTCGGGGGAGGTACGAGCAGTACTTC. The chain employs TRBV27 and TRBJ2-7, with D perhaps matching TRBD2 (6 bases). V was pared by 3 bases and J by 4 bases, with 10 bases between. Germline CDR1 and CDR2: MNHEY and SMNVEV (reference sequence). This CDR3 region has 13 residues.